One sample yielded the 30 T cell receptor beta chains listed below, sequenced in a study of graft-versus-host responses after intestinal transplantation. Here immunoSEQ multiplex PCR was the method, and the copy in TCRdb shows in-frame clones only, minus some. This repertoire shows about 70,000 clones, approximately 93% found once; its top ten account for roughly 0.53%. Their cognate antigens are unknown. The specimen comprised unstimulated CD8+ T cells sorted from spleen or lymph node cells, sampled before intestinal transplant. These receptor sequences come from a human donor who received an intestinal transplant.

The rearrangement links TRBV7-2 to TRBJ2-7; D is unclear. The CDR3 spans 11 residues. The V end was cut by 10 bases, the J end by 0 bases, with 7 bases between. Per the germline V gene, CDR1 is SGHTA and CDR2 is FQGNSA. CDR3 residues: CAIPSSYEQYF. In nucleotides, the CDR3 is TGTGCCATACCGAGCTCCTACGAGCAGTACTTC.

This chain connects TRBV4-1 to TRBJ1-1; tentative D call: TRBD1 (5 bases). The CDR3 contains 14 residues. V was clipped by 3 bases and J by 4 bases, with 12 bases between them. Germline CDR1 reads MGHRA; CDR2 reads YSYEKL. CDR3 sequence: CASSHAGLLTEAFF. The CDR3 DNA reads TGCGCCAGCAGCCATGCAGGGCTCCTCACTGAAGCTTTCTTT.

The chain couples TRBV7-9 to TRBJ1-2; no clear D. The CDR3 extends over 13 amino acids. The germline gives CDR1 SEHNR, CDR2 FQNEAQ (reference sequence). The V end lost 5 bases, the J end lost 4 bases, and 11 bases lay between the germline ends. The CDR3 here is CASSIAASYGYTF. For the CDR3, the DNA is TGTGCCAGCAGCATCGCGGCCAGCTATGGCTACACCTTC.

The chain links TRBV27 to TRBJ2-3; weak D call: TRBD2 (5 bases). In germline, CDR1 is MNHEY, CDR2 SMNVEV (reference sequence). The CDR3 covers 15 residues. V was shortened by 7 bases and J by 3 bases, with 17 bases between the two germline ends. The CDR3 region is CASTTRVPGTDTQYF. The CDR3 coding sequence is TGTGCCAGCACCACGCGGGTCCCTGGTACAGATACGCAGTATTTT.

V and J are TRBV7-9 and TRBJ2-3; D gene unclear. In germline, CDR1 is SEHNR, CDR2 FQNEAQ (reference sequence). V lost 5 bases and J 2 bases, leaving 17 bases between the germline ends. The CDR3 runs to 16 residues. The CDR3 bases are TGTGCCAGCAGCCCCAAGGCCCAGGATAACACAGATACGCAGTATTTT. Translated: CASSPKAQDNTDTQYF.

This clone was observed a handful of times. The chain employs TRBV30 and TRBJ2-5; D could derive from TRBD1 or TRBD2 (6 bases each). CDR3 length equals 14 residues. Trimming took 4 bases from V and 5 from J, leaving 17 bases between them. The germline CDR1 and CDR2 sequences are GTSNPN and SVGIG (reference sequence). This CDR3 reads CAWIRTGAGETQYF. DNA for the CDR3: TGTGCCTGGATCCGAACGGGGGCAGGCGAGACCCAGTACTTC.

This clone was seen just once. The chain links TRBV2 to TRBJ1-2; a possible D gene is TRBD1 (5 bases). Trimming left V 3 bases short and J 4 bases short, with 18 bases between. The CDR3 runs to 16 residues. CDR1 and CDR2 from the germline V gene are SNHLY and FYNNEI. CDR3 coding DNA: TGTGCCAGCAGTGACTTTGGTGGGACCGTGGGCTATGGCTACACCTTC. Protein product: CASSDFGGTVGYGYTF.

This clone was seen more than once but under ten times. The chain couples TRBV15 to TRBJ2-7; tentative D call: TRBD2 (5 bases). V was clipped by 0 bases and J by 3 bases, with 15 bases between them. This CDR3 is 16 amino acids long. Germline V gene data show CDR1 as LNHNV and CDR2 as YYDKDF (reference sequence). CDR3 in DNA: TGTGCCACCAGCAGAGAAGACGGAATCGGGATCTACGAGCAGTACTTC. This codes for CATSREDGIGIYEQYF. Complete variable domain (other parts from reference TRBV15 and TRBJ2-7): DAMVIQNPRYQVTQFGKPVTLSCSQTLNHNVMYWYQQKSSQAPKLLFHYYDKDFNNEADTPDNFQSRRPNTSFCFLDIRSPGLGDTAMYLCATSREDGIGIYEQYFGPGTRLTVT.

This sequence joins TRBV9 and TRBJ2-7, with D possibly matching TRBD2 (6 bases). The germline V and J ends were trimmed by 0 bases and 2 bases, with 12 bases remaining between them. Germline V lookup: CDR1 SGDLS, CDR2 YYNGEE. The CDR3 totals 15 residues. The CDR3 DNA follows: TGTGCCAGCAGCGTAGAAGGAGGGACTGCCTACGAGCAGTACTTC. This gives the protein CASSVEGGTAYEQYF.

The V call is TRBV11-2, the J call TRBJ2-7, with D possibly being TRBD2 (7 bases). Looked up from germline, CDR1 is SGHAT and CDR2 is FQNNGV. The CDR3 covers 19 residues. The ends were cut back, 0 bases at V and 4 bases at J, with 25 bases in the middle. The CDR3 is CASSLDLLTGTTYLYEQYF. The CDR3 nucleotides read TGTGCCAGCAGCTTAGATTTACTCACAGGGACTACCTATCTTTACGAGCAGTACTTC.

This clone was counted a few times. The CDR3 reads CASTSIPRRDGGYTF. Written as DNA, the CDR3 is TGTGCCAGCACTTCCATACCGCGACGGGATGGGGGCTACACCTTC. The chain joins TRBV11-2 to TRBJ1-2; no firm D call. The germline V gene has CDR1 SGHAT and CDR2 FQNNGV. V gave up 7 bases and J gave up 8 bases, with 23 bases separating them. This CDR3 has 15 amino acids.

Note on this clone: One end of the junction varies from germline; a read error may be responsible. The rearrangement joins TRBV23-1 to TRBJ1-5; D call uncertain. TRBV23-1 is an ORF, with its function uncertain. The length of the CDR3 is 18 residues. The CDR3 DNA follows: TGCGCCAGCAGTCAAAGGGTCGCCAGGTCCCATGTGAATCAGTCCCAGCATTTT. Protein sequence: CASSQRVARSHVNQSQHF.

This chain connects TRBV13 to TRBJ1-5; no clear D gene. Germline V CDR1 and CDR2: PRHDT, FYEKMQ (reference sequence). The ends were cut back, 5 bases at V and 7 bases at J, with 9 bases in the middle. The CDR3 consists of 12 residues. In DNA form, the CDR3 reads TGTGCCAGCAGCGCCACCGGCCAGCCCCAGCATTTT. As protein: CASSATGQPQHF.

This chain uses TRBV5-1 with TRBJ1-1; no firm D call. Trimming shortened V by 0 bases and J by 1 base, and 7 bases separated the two germline ends. There are 14 residues in the CDR3. Germline V lookup: CDR1 SGHRS, CDR2 YFSETQ. CDR3 region: CASSLALSNTEAFF. The CDR3 DNA is TGCGCCAGCAGCTTGGCCCTATCGAACACTGAAGCTTTCTTT.

The rearrangement uses TRBV7-8 and TRBJ2-5; D unresolved. CDR3 length equals 13 residues. Trimming took off 8 bases at V and 3 bases at J, with 13 bases between the two ends. In germline, CDR1 is SGHVS, CDR2 FQNEAQ. CDR3 sequence reads: CASRSDNEETQYF. CDR3 DNA: TGTGCCAGCCGCTCGGATAACGAAGAGACCCAGTACTTC. Together with reference TRBV7-8 and TRBJ2-5, the CDR3 gives the full variable domain: GAGVSQSPRYKVAKRGQDVALRCDPISGHVSLFWYQQALGQGPEFLTYFQNEAQLDKSGLPSDRFFAERPEGSVSTLKIQRTQQEDSAVYLCASRSDNEETQYFGPGTRLLVL.

The chain employs TRBV7-9 and TRBJ2-3; the match to TRBD2 covers 11 bases. The V gene's germline CDR1 is SEHNR and CDR2 FQNEAQ (reference sequence). This CDR3 contains 17 residues. V shed 2 bases, J shed 2 bases, and the junction held 6 bases outside the gene matches. The CDR3 reads CASSLPRLAGNTDTQYF. For the CDR3, the DNA is TGTGCCAGCAGCTTACCTAGACTAGCGGGGAACACAGATACGCAGTATTTT.

This chain joins TRBV7-9 and TRBJ1-5, with D unresolved. The germline CDR1 and CDR2 sequences are SEHNR and FQNEAQ (reference sequence). The V and J ends lost 2 bases and 3 bases respectively, with 2 bases between them. This CDR3 region has 12 residues. The CDR3 DNA sequence: TGTGCCAGCAGCTTATACAATCAGCCCCAGCATTTT. This codes for CASSLYNQPQHF.

The CDR3 here is CASSYAVAANYYEQYF. The CDR3 DNA reads as TGTGCCAGCAGTTACGCGGTAGCGGCGAACTACTACGAGCAGTACTTC. The genes are TRBV27 and TRBJ2-7; perhaps TRBD2 as D (6 bases). CDR1 and CDR2 (germline): MNHEY, SMNVEV (reference sequence). Trimming stripped 4 bases from V and 3 bases from J, with 19 bases between. The CDR3 spans 16 residues.

The chain is built from TRBV6-5 and TRBJ2-7; maybe TRBD1 (6 bases). The CDR3 consists of 14 residues. Germline V CDR1 and CDR2: MNHEY, SVGAGI. The V end was cut by 5 bases, the J end by 3 bases, with 14 bases between. In DNA, the CDR3 is TGTGCCAGCAGTATACAGGGATCCCACTACGAGCAGTACTTC. Amino acids: CASSIQGSHYEQYF.

The chain is built from TRBV5-5 and TRBJ1-1, with no clear D. Germline V gives CDR1 SGHKS, CDR2 YYEKEE (reference sequence). With 1 base removed from V and 1 base from J, the gap between germline ends came to 11 bases. The CDR3 extends over 15 amino acids. CDR3 bases: TGTGCCAGCAGCTTGACGGGGAGGGAGAACACTGAAGCTTTCTTT. Residues: CASSLTGRENTEAFF.

The chain joins TRBV6-9 to TRBJ1-3, with D hard to call. Trimming removed 2 bases at V and 2 bases at J, with 7 bases between. CDR1 and CDR2 (germline): MNHGY, SVAAGI. The CDR3 contains 14 residues. The CDR3, as DNA: TGTGCCAGCAGTTATGCTTGGCCTGGAAACACCATATATTTT. Its translation is CASSYAWPGNTIYF.

This rearrangement joins TRBV27 to TRBJ2-1; 8 bases match TRBD2. This CDR3 is 15 amino acids long. The V and J ends lost 5 bases and 3 bases, in that order; junction bases with no gene match: 6. From germline, CDR1 is MNHEY and CDR2 SMNVEV (reference sequence). The CDR3 region is CASSRAGDDYNEQFF. Written as DNA, the CDR3 is TGTGCCAGCAGTAGAGCGGGAGACGACTACAATGAGCAGTTCTTC.

For this clone: The same CDR3 arises from other DNA sequences in this sample as well. This rearrangement joins TRBV27 to TRBJ2-7; the D is unclear. Deletions cut 8 bases from V and 1 base from J, with 21 bases between. Looked up from germline, CDR1 is MNHEY and CDR2 is SMNVEV (reference sequence). CDR3 length equals 16 residues. The CDR3 loop is CASSPLLRTESYEQYF. CDR3 nucleotide sequence: TGTGCCAGCTCACCCCTTCTACGGACCGAGTCCTACGAGCAGTACTTC.

This sequence joins TRBV19 and TRBJ2-5, with D possibly TRBD2 on 6 matching bases. Trimming removed 5 bases at V and 5 bases at J, with 18 bases between. This CDR3 spans 15 amino acids. The germline V gene has CDR1 LNHDA and CDR2 SQIVND (reference sequence). CDR3 in amino acids: CASSSTGGVRETQYF. The CDR3 coding sequence is TGTGCCAGTAGTTCGACCGGAGGGGTACGGGAGACCCAGTACTTC.

J is TRBJ1-1 and V is TRBV6-5; 10 nucleotides align to TRBD1. This CDR3 contains 15 residues. The germline V gene has CDR1 MNHEY and CDR2 SVGAGI. J gave up 5 bases and V 2 bases, and 5 bases lay outside the gene matches. The CDR3: CASSYRGTGVTEAFF. The CDR3 DNA is TGTGCCAGCAGTTACCGCGGGACAGGGGTGACTGAAGCTTTCTTT.

This sequence joins TRBV5-4 and TRBJ1-2; D is ambiguous. With 2 bases removed from V and 3 bases from J, the gap between germline ends came to 11 bases. Germline values: CDR1 SGHNT, CDR2 YYREEE (reference sequence). This CDR3 contains 14 residues. The CDR3 nucleotides read TGTGCCAGCAGCTTTGAGTACATTGACTATGGCTACACCTTC. This codes for CASSFEYIDYGYTF.

The V call is TRBV2, the J call TRBJ1-1; D is perhaps TRBD1 (5 bases). V lost 7 bases and J lost 12, with 18 bases in between. Germline V gives CDR1 SNHLY, CDR2 FYNNEI. The CDR3 covers 12 residues. CDR3 residues: CASIRTGGETFF. The DNA of the CDR3 is TGTGCCAGCATCCGTACAGGTGGAGAAACTTTCTTT.

This chain joins TRBV7-9 and TRBJ2-7; 7 positions agree with TRBD1. The CDR3 is made up of 14 amino acids. The V and J ends lost 6 bases and 2 bases, in that order; junction bases with no gene match: 7. Per the germline V gene, CDR1 is SEHNR and CDR2 is FQNEAQ (reference sequence). The CDR3 protein is CASRSGDSTYEQYF. CDR3 DNA: TGTGCCAGCAGAAGTGGGGACAGCACCTACGAGCAGTACTTC. The full variable domain, rest sourced from reference TRBV7-9 and TRBJ2-7, is DTGVSQNPRHKITKRGQNVTFRCDPISEHNRLYWYRQTLGQGPEFLTYFQNEAQLEKSRLLSDRFSAERPKGSFSTLEIQRTEQGDSAMYLCASRSGDSTYEQYFGPGTRLTVT.

The chain is built from TRBV4-1 and TRBJ2-1; D ambiguous. CDR3 length: 15 amino acids. Looked up from germline, CDR1 is MGHRA and CDR2 is YSYEKL. The V gene lost 6 bases and the J gene lost 0 bases, with 12 bases spanning the gap. The CDR3 DNA reads TGCGCCAGCAGGCATAGCCCTTTCTCCTACAATGAGCAGTTCTTC. Translation: CASRHSPFSYNEQFF.

The J gene is TRBJ2-2, the V gene TRBV15; D ambiguous. Germline V lookup: CDR1 LNHNV, CDR2 YYDKDF (reference sequence). This CDR3 comprises 14 residues. Trimming removed 5 bases at V and 3 bases at J, with 10 bases between. The CDR3 reads CATSEEADTGELFF. CDR3 sequence (DNA): TGTGCCACCAGCGAAGAGGCGGACACCGGGGAGCTGTTTTTT.